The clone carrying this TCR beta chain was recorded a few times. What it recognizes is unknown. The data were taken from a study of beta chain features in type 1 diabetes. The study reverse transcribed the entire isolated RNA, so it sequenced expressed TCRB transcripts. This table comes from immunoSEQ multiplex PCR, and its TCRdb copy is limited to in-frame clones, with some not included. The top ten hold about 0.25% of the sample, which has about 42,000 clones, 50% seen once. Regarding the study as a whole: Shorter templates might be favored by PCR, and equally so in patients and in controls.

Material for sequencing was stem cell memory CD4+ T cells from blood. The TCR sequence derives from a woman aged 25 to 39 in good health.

CDR3 nucleotides: TGTGCCAGCGAGGGGGCCTCCTACGAGCAGTACTTC. Residues: CASEGASYEQYF. The rearrangement links TRBV19 to TRBJ2-7, with 7 bases identical to TRBD1. V gave up 9 bases and J gave up 0 bases; unmatched junction bases: 2. This CDR3 spans 12 amino acids. Germline values: CDR1 LNHDA, CDR2 SQIVND (reference sequence).